This T cell receptor (beta chain) was documented in a study of blood T cell repertoires in COVID-19. Study information: Samples came from the United States, Italy and Spain, spanning acute and convalescent COVID-19. PBMCs, B-cell-depleted T cells, or T cells provided the cDNA or gDNA that made up the material.

Authors' data handling: Estimation of nucleated cell counts was performed using reference gene primer amplification. Here immunoSEQ multiplex PCR was the method, and the copy in TCRdb shows in-frame clones only, minus some. Clone size and the V and J calls come from that table; the DNA yielded D and trimming. In the table there are 250,000 to 350,000 clones, around nine tenths of which are singletons. Patients at the Seattle site were enrolled during active infection and followed longitudinally. The germline V gene encodes CDR1 SGHNT and CDR2 YYREEE (reference sequence). The V gene end was trimmed by 3 bases and the J gene end by 5 bases; junction bases not matched to a gene: 10. CDR3 size: 15 residues.

The sequencing input was peripheral blood. The chain uses TRBV5-4 and TRBJ1-1, with 7 bases identical to TRBD1. This clonotype was obtained from a woman between 25 and 40 years old with COVID-19, enrolled during active disease. CDR3 bases: TGTGCCAGCAGCTCCCGTCGACAGGGAAGGACTGAAGCTTTCTTT. The encoded protein is CASSSRRQGRTEAFF.